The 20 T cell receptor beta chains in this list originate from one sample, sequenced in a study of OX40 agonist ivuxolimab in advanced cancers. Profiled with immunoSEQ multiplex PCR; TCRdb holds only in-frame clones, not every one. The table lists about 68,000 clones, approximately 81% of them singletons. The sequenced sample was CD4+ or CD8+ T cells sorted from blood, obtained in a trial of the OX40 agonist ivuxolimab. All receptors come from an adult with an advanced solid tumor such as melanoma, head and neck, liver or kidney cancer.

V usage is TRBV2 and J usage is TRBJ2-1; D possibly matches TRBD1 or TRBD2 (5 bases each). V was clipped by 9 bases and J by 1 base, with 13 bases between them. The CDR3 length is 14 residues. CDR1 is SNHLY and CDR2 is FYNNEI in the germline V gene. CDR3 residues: CASPGQRSYNEQFF. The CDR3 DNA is TGTGCCAGTCCGGGGCAAAGATCCTACAATGAGCAGTTCTTC.

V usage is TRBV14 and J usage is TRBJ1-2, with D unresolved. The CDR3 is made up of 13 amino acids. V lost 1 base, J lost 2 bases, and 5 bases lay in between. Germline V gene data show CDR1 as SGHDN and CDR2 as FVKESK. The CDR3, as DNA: TGTGCCAGCAGCCAAGGGGCAAACTATGGCTACACCTTC. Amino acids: CASSQGANYGYTF. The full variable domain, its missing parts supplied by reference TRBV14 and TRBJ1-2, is EAGVTQFPSHSVIEKGQTVTLRCDPISGHDNLYWYRRVMGKEIKFLLHFVKESKQDESGMPNNRFLAERTGGTYSTLKVQPAELEDSGVYFCASSQGANYGYTFGSGTRLTVV.

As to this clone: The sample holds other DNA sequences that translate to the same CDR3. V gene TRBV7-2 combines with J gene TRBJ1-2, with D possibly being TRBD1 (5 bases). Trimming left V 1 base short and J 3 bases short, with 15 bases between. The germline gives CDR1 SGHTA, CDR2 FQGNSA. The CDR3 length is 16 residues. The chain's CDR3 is CASSLEREGRDYGYTF. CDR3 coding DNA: TGTGCCAGCAGCTTAGAGAGGGAGGGGCGGGACTATGGCTACACCTTC.

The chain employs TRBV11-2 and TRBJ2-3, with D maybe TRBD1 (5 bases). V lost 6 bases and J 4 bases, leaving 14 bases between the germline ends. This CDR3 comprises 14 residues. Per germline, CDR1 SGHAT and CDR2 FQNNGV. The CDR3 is CASSNPKGSDTQYF. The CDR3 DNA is TGTGCCAGCAGTAATCCGAAGGGGTCAGATACGCAGTATTTT. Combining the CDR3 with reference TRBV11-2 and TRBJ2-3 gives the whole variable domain EAGVAQSPRYKIIEKRQSVAFWCNPISGHATLYWYQQILGQGPKLLIQFQNNGVVDDSQLPKDRFSAERLKGVDSTLKIQPAKLEDSAVYLCASSNPKGSDTQYFGPGTRLTVL.

The CDR3 region has the DNA TGTGCCAGCTCACGGACAGGGGGCGGATACACTGAAGCTTTCTTT. Its protein product is CASSRTGGGYTEAFF. The chain combines TRBV18 with TRBJ1-1; 11 bases are shared with TRBD1. The length of the CDR3 is 15 residues. The V gene's germline CDR1 is KGHSH and CDR2 LQKENI. V gave up 4 bases and J gave up 3 bases; unmatched junction bases: 4.

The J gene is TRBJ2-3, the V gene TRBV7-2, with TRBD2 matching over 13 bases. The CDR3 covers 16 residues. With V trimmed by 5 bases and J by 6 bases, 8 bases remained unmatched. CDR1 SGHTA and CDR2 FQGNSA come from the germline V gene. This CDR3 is CASSPQLAGGFDTQYF. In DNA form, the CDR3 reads TGTGCCAGCAGCCCCCAACTAGCGGGGGGGTTTGATACGCAGTATTTT.

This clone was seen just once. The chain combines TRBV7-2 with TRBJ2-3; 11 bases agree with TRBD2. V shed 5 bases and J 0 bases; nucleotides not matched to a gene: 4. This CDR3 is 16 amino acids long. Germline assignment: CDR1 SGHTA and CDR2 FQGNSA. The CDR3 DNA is TGTGCCAGCAGCCCTATAGCGGGGGGGAGCACAGATACGCAGTATTTT. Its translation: CASSPIAGGSTDTQYF.

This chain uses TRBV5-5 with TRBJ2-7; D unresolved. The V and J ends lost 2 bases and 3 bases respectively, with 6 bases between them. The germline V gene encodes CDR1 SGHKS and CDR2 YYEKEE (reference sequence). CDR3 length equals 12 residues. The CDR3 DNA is TGTGCCAGCAGCTTTTGGGGCTACGAGCAGTACTTC. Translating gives CASSFWGYEQYF.

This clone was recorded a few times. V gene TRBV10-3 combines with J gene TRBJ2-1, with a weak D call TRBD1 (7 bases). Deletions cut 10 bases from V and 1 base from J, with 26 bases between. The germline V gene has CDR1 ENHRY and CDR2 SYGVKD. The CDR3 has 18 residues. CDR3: CATGSGGSGRGSYNEQFF. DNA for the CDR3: TGTGCCACCGGATCGGGCGGTAGCGGCAGGGGGTCCTACAATGAGCAGTTCTTC.

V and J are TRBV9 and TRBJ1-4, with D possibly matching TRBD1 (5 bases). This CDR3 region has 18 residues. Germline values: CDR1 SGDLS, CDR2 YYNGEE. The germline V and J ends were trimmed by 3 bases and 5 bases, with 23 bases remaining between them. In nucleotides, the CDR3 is TGTGCCAGCAGCGCGGGTCGAGGACGGGGGATTCGAAATGAAAAACTGTTTTTT. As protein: CASSAGRGRGIRNEKLFF.

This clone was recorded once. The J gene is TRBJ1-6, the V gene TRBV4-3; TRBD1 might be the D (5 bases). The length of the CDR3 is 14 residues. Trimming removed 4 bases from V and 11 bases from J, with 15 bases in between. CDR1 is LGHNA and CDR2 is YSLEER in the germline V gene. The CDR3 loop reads CASSPSPGGPPLHF. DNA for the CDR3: TGCGCCAGCAGCCCCTCACCCGGGGGTCCACCCCTCCACTTT.

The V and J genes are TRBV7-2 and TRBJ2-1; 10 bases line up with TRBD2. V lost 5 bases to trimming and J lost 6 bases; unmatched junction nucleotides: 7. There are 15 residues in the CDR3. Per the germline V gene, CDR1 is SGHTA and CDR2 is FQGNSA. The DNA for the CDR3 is TGTGCCAGCAGCCTAGGGGCTAGCGGGGGCAATGAGCAGTTCTTC. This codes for CASSLGASGGNEQFF.

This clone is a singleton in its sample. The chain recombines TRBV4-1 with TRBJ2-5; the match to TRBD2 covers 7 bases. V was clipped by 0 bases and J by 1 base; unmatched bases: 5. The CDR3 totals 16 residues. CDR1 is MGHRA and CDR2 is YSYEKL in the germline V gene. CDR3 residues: CASSQDRWGGQETQYF. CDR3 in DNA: TGCGCCAGCAGCCAAGACCGGTGGGGGGGCCAAGAGACCCAGTACTTC.

CDR3 protein: CASSEGPEGYTF. As DNA, the CDR3 is TGTGCCAGCAGTGAGGGTCCGGAAGGCTACACCTTC. J is TRBJ1-2 and V is TRBV2; D uncertain. The CDR3 is made up of 12 amino acids. The germline V and J ends were trimmed by 3 bases and 8 bases, with 10 bases remaining between them. In germline, CDR1 is SNHLY, CDR2 FYNNEI.

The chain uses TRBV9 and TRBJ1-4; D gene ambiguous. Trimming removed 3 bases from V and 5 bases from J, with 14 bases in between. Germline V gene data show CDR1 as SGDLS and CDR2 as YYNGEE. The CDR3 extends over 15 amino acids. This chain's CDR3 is CASSARAKTNEKLFF. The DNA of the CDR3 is TGTGCCAGCAGCGCTAGAGCGAAAACAAATGAAAAACTGTTTTTT.

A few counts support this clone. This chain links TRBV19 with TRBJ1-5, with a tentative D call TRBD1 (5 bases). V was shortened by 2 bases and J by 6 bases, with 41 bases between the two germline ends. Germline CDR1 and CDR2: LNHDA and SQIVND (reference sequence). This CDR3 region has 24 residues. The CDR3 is CASSINVEGIHLLGDYPDSQPQHF. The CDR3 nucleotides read TGTGCCAGTAGTATAAATGTTGAGGGGATCCACTTGTTGGGGGACTATCCCGACTCTCAGCCCCAGCATTTT.

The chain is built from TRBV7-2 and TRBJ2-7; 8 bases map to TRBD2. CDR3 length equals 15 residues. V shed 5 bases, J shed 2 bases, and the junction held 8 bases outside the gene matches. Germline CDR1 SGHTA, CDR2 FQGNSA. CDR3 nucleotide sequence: TGTGCCAGCAGCCCGGGGGGGGCAGGCGCCTACGAGCAGTACTTC. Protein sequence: CASSPGGAGAYEQYF.

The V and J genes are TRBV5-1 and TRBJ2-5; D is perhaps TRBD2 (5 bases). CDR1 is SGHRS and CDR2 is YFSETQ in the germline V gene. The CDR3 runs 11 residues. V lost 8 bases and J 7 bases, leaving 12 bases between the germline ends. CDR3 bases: TGCGCCAGTACCCGGGATTGGACCCAGTACTTC. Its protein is CASTRDWTQYF.

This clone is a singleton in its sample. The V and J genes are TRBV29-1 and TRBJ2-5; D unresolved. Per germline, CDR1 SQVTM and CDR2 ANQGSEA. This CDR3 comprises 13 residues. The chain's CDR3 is CSVIHTFQETQYF. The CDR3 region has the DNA TGCAGTGTCATCCACACATTTCAAGAGACCCAGTACTTC.

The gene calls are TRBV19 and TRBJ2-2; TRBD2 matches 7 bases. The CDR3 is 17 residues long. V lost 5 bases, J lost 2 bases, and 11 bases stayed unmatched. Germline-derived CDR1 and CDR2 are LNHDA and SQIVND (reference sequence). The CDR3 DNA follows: TGTGCCAGTAGTGCCGCGATGGGGAGGGGTAACACCGGGGAGCTGTTTTTT. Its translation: CASSAAMGRGNTGELFF.